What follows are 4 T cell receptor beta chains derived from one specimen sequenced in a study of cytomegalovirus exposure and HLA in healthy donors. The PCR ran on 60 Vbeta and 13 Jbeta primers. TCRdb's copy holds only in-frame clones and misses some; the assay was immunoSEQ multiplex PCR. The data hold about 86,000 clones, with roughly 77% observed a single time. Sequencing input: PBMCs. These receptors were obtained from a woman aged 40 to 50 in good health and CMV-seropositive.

Here the CDR3 DNA reads TGCGCCAGCAGCCGGCTTGGGGAGGGGACCGGGGAGCTGTTTTTT. Residues: CASSRLGEGTGELFF. The chain carries TRBV5-1 and TRBJ2-2; 7 bases agree with TRBD2. This CDR3 is 15 amino acids long. Per the germline V gene, CDR1 is SGHRS and CDR2 is YFSETQ. V was clipped by 4 bases and J by 5 bases; unmatched bases: 8.

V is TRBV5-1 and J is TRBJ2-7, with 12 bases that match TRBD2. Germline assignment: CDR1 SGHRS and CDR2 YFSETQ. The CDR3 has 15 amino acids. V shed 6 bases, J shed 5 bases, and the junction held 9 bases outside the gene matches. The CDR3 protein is CASTWRTSGIDEQYF. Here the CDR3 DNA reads TGCGCCAGCACCTGGAGGACTAGCGGGATCGACGAGCAGTACTTC.

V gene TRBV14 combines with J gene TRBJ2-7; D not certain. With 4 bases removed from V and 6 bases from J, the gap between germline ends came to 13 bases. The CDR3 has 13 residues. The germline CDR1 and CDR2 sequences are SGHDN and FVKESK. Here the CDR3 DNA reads TGTGCCAGCAGCCGCTTTGATACGAGCGAGCAGTACTTC. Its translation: CASSRFDTSEQYF.

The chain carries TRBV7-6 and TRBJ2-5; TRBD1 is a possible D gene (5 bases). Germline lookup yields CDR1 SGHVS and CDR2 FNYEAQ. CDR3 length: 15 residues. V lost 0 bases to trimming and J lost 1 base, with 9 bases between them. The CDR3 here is CASSLARAIQETQYF. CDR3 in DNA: TGTGCCAGCAGCTTAGCCAGGGCGATCCAAGAGACCCAGTACTTC.